This T cell receptor beta chain was sequenced during a study of cytomegalovirus exposure and HLA in healthy donors. In the case of this clone: Its antigen is currently unknown.

Study-wide points: The study listed some 160 cytomegalovirus-associated TCR beta chains. In a later analysis, TCR beta V- and J-gene trimming showed a link to a missense DCLRE1C variant. Several of the most significant clusters were apparently associated with common viral pathogens in a later analysis. Data from an earlier analysis indicated that most TCR beta V segments were productive either about 87% or about 30% of the time.

Unmatched junction bases numbered 7, after V lost 2 bases and J lost 0 bases. There are 17 residues in the CDR3. Germline V gene data show CDR1 as SGHTA and CDR2 as FQGTGA. The PCR had 60 Vbeta and 13 Jbeta primers. Assay used: immunoSEQ multiplex PCR; TCRdb lists only in-frame clones, some missing. The sample has 100,000 to 150,000 clones, approximately 80% seen once. This sequence originates from a woman aged 55-75 years in good health and CMV-seronegative. The chain couples TRBV7-3 to TRBJ2-3; the match to TRBD2 covers 8 bases. The specimen was PBMCs. Written as DNA, the CDR3 is TGTGCCAGCAGCTTAGGCGGGGGGATTACTAGCACAGATACGCAGTATTTT. Translating gives CASSLGGGITSTDTQYF. Combining the CDR3 with reference TRBV7-3 and TRBJ2-3 gives the whole variable domain GAGVSQTPSNKVTEKGKYVELRCDPISGHTALYWYRQSLGQGPEFLIYFQGTGAADDSGLPNDRFFAVRPEGSVSTLKIQRTERGDSAVYLCASSLGGGITSTDTQYFGPGTRLTVL.